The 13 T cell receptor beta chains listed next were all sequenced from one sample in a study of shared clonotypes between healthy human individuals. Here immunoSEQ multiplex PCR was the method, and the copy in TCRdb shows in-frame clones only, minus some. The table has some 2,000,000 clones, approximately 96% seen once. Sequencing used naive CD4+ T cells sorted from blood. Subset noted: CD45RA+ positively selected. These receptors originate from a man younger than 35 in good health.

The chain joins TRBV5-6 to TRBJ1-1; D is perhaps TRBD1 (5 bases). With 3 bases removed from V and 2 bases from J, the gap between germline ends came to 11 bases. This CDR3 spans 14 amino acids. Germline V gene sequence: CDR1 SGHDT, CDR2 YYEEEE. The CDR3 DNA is TGTGCCAGCAGCTCTGGACACCCTAACACTGAAGCTTTCTTT. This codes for CASSSGHPNTEAFF.

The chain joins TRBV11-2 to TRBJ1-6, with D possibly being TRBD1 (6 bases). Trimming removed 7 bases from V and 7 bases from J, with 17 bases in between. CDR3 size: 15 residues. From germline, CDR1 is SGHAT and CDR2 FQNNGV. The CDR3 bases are TGTGCCAGCACCATTAACCAGGGGCTCAATTCACCCCTCCACTTT. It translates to CASTINQGLNSPLHF.

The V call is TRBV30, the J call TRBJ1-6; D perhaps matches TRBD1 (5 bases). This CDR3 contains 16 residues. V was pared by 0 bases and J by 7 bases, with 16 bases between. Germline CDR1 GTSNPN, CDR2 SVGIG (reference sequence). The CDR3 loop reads CAWSVTSGGKNSPLHF. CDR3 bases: TGTGCCTGGAGTGTAACGAGTGGGGGAAAGAATTCACCCCTCCACTTT.

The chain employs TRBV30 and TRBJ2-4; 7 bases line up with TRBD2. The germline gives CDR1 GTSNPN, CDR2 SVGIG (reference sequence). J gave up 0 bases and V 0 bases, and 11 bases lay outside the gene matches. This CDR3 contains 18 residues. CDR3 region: CAWSVRAGRQLAKNIQYF. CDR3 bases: TGTGCCTGGAGTGTCCGAGCGGGGCGACAACTAGCCAAAAACATTCAGTACTTC.

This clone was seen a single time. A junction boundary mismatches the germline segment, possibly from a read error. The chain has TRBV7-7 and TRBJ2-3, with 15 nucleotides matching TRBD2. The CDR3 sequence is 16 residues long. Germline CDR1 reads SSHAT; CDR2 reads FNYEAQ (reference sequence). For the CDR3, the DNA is TGTGCTAGCAGCTTAGGACTAGCGGGGGGGCCGGATACGCAGTATTTT. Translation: CASSLGLAGGPDTQYF.

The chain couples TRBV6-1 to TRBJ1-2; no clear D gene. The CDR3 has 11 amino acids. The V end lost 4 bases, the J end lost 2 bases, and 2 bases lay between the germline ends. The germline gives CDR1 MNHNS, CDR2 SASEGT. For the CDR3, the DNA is TGTGCCAGCAGTGGGAACTATGGCTACACCTTC. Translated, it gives CASSGNYGYTF.

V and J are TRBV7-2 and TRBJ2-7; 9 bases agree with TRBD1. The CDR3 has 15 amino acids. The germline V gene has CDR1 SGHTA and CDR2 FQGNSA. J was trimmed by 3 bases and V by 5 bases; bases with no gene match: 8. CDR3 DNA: TGTGCCAGCAGCCCCGAGGGGACAGGGATCTACGAGCAGTACTTC. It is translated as CASSPEGTGIYEQYF.

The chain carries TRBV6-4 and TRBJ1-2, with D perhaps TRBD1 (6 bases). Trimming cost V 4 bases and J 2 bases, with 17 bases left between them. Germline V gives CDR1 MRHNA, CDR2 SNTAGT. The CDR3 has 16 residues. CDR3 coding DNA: TGTGCCAGCAGTGTAAACACAGGGCTTACAAACTATGGCTACACCTTC. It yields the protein CASSVNTGLTNYGYTF.

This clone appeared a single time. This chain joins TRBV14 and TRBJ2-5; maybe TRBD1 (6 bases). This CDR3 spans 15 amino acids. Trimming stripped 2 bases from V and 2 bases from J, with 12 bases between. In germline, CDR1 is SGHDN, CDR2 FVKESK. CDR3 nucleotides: TGTGCCAGCAGCCAAATCGGGACAAAACAAGAGACCCAGTACTTC. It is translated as CASSQIGTKQETQYF.

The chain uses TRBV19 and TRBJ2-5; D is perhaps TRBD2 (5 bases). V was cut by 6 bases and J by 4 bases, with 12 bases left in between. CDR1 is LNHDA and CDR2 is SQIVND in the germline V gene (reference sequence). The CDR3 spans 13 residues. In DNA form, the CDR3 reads TGTGCCAGTAGGGGAGCCAGCAGAGAGACCCAGTACTTC. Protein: CASRGASRETQYF.

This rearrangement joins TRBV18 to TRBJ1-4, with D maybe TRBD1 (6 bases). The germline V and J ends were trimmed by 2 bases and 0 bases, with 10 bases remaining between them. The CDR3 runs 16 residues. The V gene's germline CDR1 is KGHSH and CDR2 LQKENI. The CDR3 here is CASSPFTGSTNEKLFF. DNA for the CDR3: TGTGCCAGCTCACCATTTACAGGGTCAACTAATGAAAAACTGTTTTTT.

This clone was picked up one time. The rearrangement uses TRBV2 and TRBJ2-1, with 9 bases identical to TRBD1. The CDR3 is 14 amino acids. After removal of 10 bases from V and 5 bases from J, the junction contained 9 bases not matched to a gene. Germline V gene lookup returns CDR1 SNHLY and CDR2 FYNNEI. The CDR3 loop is CATSDRGFNNEQFF. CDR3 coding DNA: TGTGCCACCTCGGACAGGGGCTTTAACAATGAGCAGTTCTTC.

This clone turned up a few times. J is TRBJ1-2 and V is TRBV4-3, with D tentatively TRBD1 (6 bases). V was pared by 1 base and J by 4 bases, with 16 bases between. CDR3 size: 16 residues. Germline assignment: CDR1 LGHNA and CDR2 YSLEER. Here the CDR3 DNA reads TGCGCCAGCAGCCAAGTGAAGGCAGGGGCCGTCTATGGCTACACCTTC. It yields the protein CASSQVKAGAVYGYTF.